One and the same sample provided the 30 T cell receptor beta chains below, sequenced in a study of OX40 agonist ivuxolimab in advanced cancers. Generated by immunoSEQ multiplex PCR, the TCRdb table keeps only in-frame clones and is missing some. The sample lists 78,000 or so clones, more than 75% occurring once. The source material was CD4+ or CD8+ T cells sorted from blood, sampled in a trial of the OX40 agonist ivuxolimab. These receptors all come from an adult with an advanced solid tumor such as melanoma, head and neck, liver or kidney cancer.

This clone was detected only once. The rearrangement uses TRBV14 and TRBJ2-1, with 11 bases aligning to TRBD2. Germline CDR1 and CDR2: SGHDN and FVKESK. This CDR3 contains 24 residues. V lost 4 bases to trimming and J lost 5 bases; unmatched junction nucleotides: 31. The DNA for the CDR3 is TGTGCCAGCAGCCTAAGCCGGGGACAGATCGTACGTACTAGCGGGAGAACTAAAGACAATGAGCAGTTCTTC. Translating gives CASSLSRGQIVRTSGRTKDNEQFF.

This rearrangement joins TRBV29-1 to TRBJ2-3, with D perhaps matching TRBD1 (6 bases). The CDR3 covers 13 residues. V was cut by 3 bases and J by 4 bases, with 11 bases left in between. The V gene's germline CDR1 is SQVTM and CDR2 ANQGSEA. CDR3 in amino acids: CSVEITGPDTQYF. The CDR3, as DNA: TGCAGCGTTGAGATCACAGGGCCAGATACGCAGTATTTT.

This clone has just one count. The chain links TRBV5-1 to TRBJ1-5; TRBD1 agrees at 7 bases. Germline lookup yields CDR1 SGHRS and CDR2 YFSETQ. After removal of 4 bases from V and 7 bases from J, the junction contained 11 bases not matched to a gene. CDR3 length: 15 amino acids. The CDR3 sequence: CASSATSGGDQPQHF. The CDR3 DNA reads TGCGCCAGCAGCGCAACCTCAGGGGGAGACCAGCCCCAGCATTTT.

This clone was seen more than once but under ten times. This chain links TRBV4-2 with TRBJ2-1, with D maybe TRBD2 (5 bases). Germline V gene data show CDR1 as LGHNA and CDR2 as YNFKEQ. V lost 1 base and J lost 0, with 10 bases in between. The CDR3 spans 16 residues. The CDR3 loop is CASSQGRGSSYNEQFF. CDR3 nucleotide sequence: TGTGCCAGCAGCCAAGGACGGGGTAGCTCCTACAATGAGCAGTTCTTC.

Only one count was recorded for this clone. The rearrangement joins TRBV5-1 to TRBJ1-2; D is undetermined. From germline, CDR1 is SGHRS and CDR2 YFSETQ. Trimming removed 7 bases from V and 1 base from J, with 11 bases in between. This CDR3 spans 13 amino acids. The CDR3, as DNA: TGCGCCAGCCGACCTACAGATAACTATGGCTACACCTTC. This gives the protein CASRPTDNYGYTF.

In its sample, this clone was seen once. This chain connects TRBV28 to TRBJ1-5; TRBD1 matches 8 bases. The trim removed 2 bases at V and 2 bases at J, leaving 2 bases unmatched. The CDR3 contains 15 residues. Looked up from germline, CDR1 is MDHEN and CDR2 is SYDVKM. The CDR3 loop reads CASSLQGAGNQPQHF. The CDR3 nucleotides read TGTGCCAGCAGTTTACAGGGGGCGGGCAATCAGCCCCAGCATTTT.

The chain joins TRBV5-4 to TRBJ2-7, with D tentatively TRBD1 or TRBD2 (5 bases each). CDR1 is SGHNT, CDR2 YYREEE, per germline (reference sequence). V lost 3 bases and J 2 bases, leaving 15 bases between the germline ends. The CDR3 is 15 residues long. CDR3 residues: CASSSGPAFPYEQYF. CDR3 nucleotide sequence: TGTGCCAGCAGCTCGGGACCTGCGTTCCCCTACGAGCAGTACTTC.

The chain joins TRBV19 to TRBJ1-2; TRBD1 is a possible D gene (5 bases). V shed 7 bases and J shed 7 bases, with 19 bases lying between them. CDR3 size: 14 residues. CDR1 LNHDA and CDR2 SQIVND come from the germline V gene (reference sequence). The CDR3 DNA sequence: TGTGCCAGTAAGCAGGAACGGGACCGGAGTGGCTACACCTTC. This gives the protein CASKQERDRSGYTF.

The chain joins TRBV10-3 to TRBJ1-1, with 9 bases lining up with TRBD1. This CDR3 contains 15 residues. Per germline, CDR1 ENHRY and CDR2 SYGVKD. V dropped 8 bases and J dropped 7; count of bases not matched to a gene: 14. The CDR3 DNA sequence: TGTGCCATCGGGAGATTCCGGGACAGGGCTTTTGAAGCTTTCTTT. This sequence encodes CAIGRFRDRAFEAFF.

In DNA, the CDR3 is TGTGCCAGCAGCCTCCTCTCCGAGCAGTACTTC. Amino acid sequence: CASSLLSEQYF. This rearrangement joins TRBV7-9 to TRBJ2-7; D remains ambiguous. This CDR3 spans 11 amino acids. V was pared by 5 bases and J by 6 bases, with 8 bases between. Germline CDR1 is SEHNR and CDR2 is FQNEAQ (reference sequence).

The CDR3 loop reads CSVSDYVLTDTQYF. CDR3 DNA: TGCAGCGTTTCGGACTATGTTCTCACAGATACGCAGTATTTT. The chain combines TRBV29-1 with TRBJ2-3, with a weak D call TRBD2 (6 bases). CDR3 length equals 14 residues. Germline V gene lookup returns CDR1 SQVTM and CDR2 ANQGSEA. V lost 5 bases and J 2 bases, leaving 14 bases between the germline ends.

This chain's CDR3 is CASRTIAGLGVYEQFF. CDR3 in DNA: TGTGCCAGCAGGACAATAGCGGGCCTAGGCGTCTATGAGCAGTTCTTC. The V and J genes are TRBV2 and TRBJ2-1; 7 nucleotides align to TRBD2. Germline lookup yields CDR1 SNHLY and CDR2 FYNNEI. V gave up 6 bases and J gave up 8 bases; unmatched junction bases: 16. This CDR3 spans 16 amino acids.

As DNA, the CDR3 is TGTGCCAGCAGTTTTTTCGGGACTCTAAACATTCAGTACTTC. Translation: CASSFFGTLNIQYF. The rearrangement uses TRBV28 and TRBJ2-4, with TRBD2 as a possible D gene (6 bases). Trimming stripped 3 bases from V and 6 bases from J, with 12 bases between. Germline-derived CDR1 and CDR2 are MDHEN and SYDVKM. The CDR3 has 14 amino acids.

The chain uses TRBV7-2 and TRBJ2-3, with TRBD1 matching over 7 bases. The CDR3 runs 15 residues. From germline, CDR1 is SGHTA and CDR2 FQGNSA. J lost 2 bases, V lost 5 bases, and 7 bases had no gene match. CDR3 sequence (DNA): TGTGCCAGCAGCGGCGCAGGGGGAAACACAGATACGCAGTATTTT. Protein sequence: CASSGAGGNTDTQYF.

The chain joins TRBV13 to TRBJ2-7; perhaps D is TRBD1 or TRBD2 (5 bases each). Germline CDR1 is PRHDT and CDR2 is FYEKMQ (reference sequence). The CDR3 runs 14 residues. The ends were cut back, 0 bases at V and 3 bases at J, with 9 bases in the middle. The CDR3 DNA is TGTGCCAGCAGCTTAGGTGGGACCATCTACGAGCAGTACTTC. It codes for CASSLGGTIYEQYF. Variable domain in full (rest from reference TRBV13 and TRBJ2-7): AAGVIQSPRHLIKEKRETATLKCYPIPRHDTVYWYQQGPGQDPQFLISFYEKMQSDKGSIPDRFSAQQFSDYHSELNMSSLELGDSALYFCASSLGGTIYEQYFGPGTRLTVT.

V and J are TRBV7-9 and TRBJ2-7; no clear D gene. V gave up 0 bases and J gave up 7 bases, with 7 bases separating them. The germline V gene has CDR1 SEHNR and CDR2 FQNEAQ (reference sequence). CDR3 size: 12 residues. CDR3 in amino acids: CASSLAGREQYF. In DNA form, the CDR3 reads TGTGCCAGCAGCTTAGCTGGTCGTGAGCAGTACTTC.

The V and J genes are TRBV28 and TRBJ1-1; D unresolved. The germline V gene has CDR1 MDHEN and CDR2 SYDVKM. The ends were cut back, 7 bases at V and 1 base at J, with 13 bases in the middle. The CDR3 loop spans 14 amino acids. DNA for the CDR3: TGTGCCAGCACCCGACACAGAGAGAACACTGAAGCTTTCTTT. It codes for CASTRHRENTEAFF.

This clone was detected only a few times. This chain connects TRBV5-6 to TRBJ2-1; D remains ambiguous. Germline V CDR1 and CDR2: SGHDT, YYEEEE. Trimming removed 4 bases from V and 10 bases from J, with 15 bases in between. This CDR3 region has 13 residues. The CDR3 DNA is TGTGCCAGCAGCCCTATCGGGCGTGACGAGCAGTTCTTC. Amino acids: CASSPIGRDEQFF. The full variable domain, rest sourced from reference TRBV5-6 and TRBJ2-1, is DAGVTQSPTHLIKTRGQQVTLRCSPKSGHDTVSWYQQALGQGPQFIFQYYEEEERQRGNFPDRFSGHQFPNYSSELNVNALLLGDSALYLCASSPIGRDEQFFGPGTRLTVL.

The V gene is TRBV19, the J gene TRBJ1-1, with a weak D call TRBD1 (5 bases). The V gene's germline CDR1 is LNHDA and CDR2 SQIVND (reference sequence). The CDR3 runs 13 residues. V was pared by 7 bases and J by 0 bases, with 9 bases between. As DNA, the CDR3 is TGTGCCAGTACCCAACAGGTGAACACTGAAGCTTTCTTT. It translates to CASTQQVNTEAFF.

The genes are TRBV6-1 and TRBJ1-6, with 10 nucleotides matching TRBD1. The CDR3 contains 15 residues. J lost 11 bases, V lost 6 bases, and 10 bases had no gene match. Germline CDR1 and CDR2: MNHNS and SASEGT. The CDR3 here is CASSPPGDRGAPLHF. CDR3 sequence (DNA): TGTGCCAGCAGCCCCCCGGGGGACAGGGGCGCACCCCTCCACTTT.

In its sample, this clone was seen once. The rearrangement uses TRBV6-6 and TRBJ2-7; 7 nucleotides line up with TRBD2. Germline CDR1 reads MNHNY; CDR2 reads SVGAGI (reference sequence). The CDR3 loop spans 13 amino acids. With 10 bases clipped from V and 6 bases from J, the junction kept 12 bases outside the gene matches. CDR3 nucleotides: TGTGCCATCCGCCCCGGGGGGATTGGCGAGCAGTACTTC. Translating it yields CAIRPGGIGEQYF.

The chain uses TRBV5-4 and TRBJ2-3, with D perhaps matching TRBD1 (5 bases). V lost 5 bases to trimming and J lost 2 bases, with 9 bases between them. This CDR3 has 13 amino acids. Germline values: CDR1 SGHNT, CDR2 YYREEE (reference sequence). CDR3 loop: CASSRTSTDTQYF. The CDR3 nucleotides are TGTGCCAGCAGTCGGACATCCACAGATACGCAGTATTTT.

J is TRBJ2-1 and V is TRBV19, with 10 nucleotides matching TRBD1. Per germline, CDR1 LNHDA and CDR2 SQIVND (reference sequence). The V gene end was trimmed by 3 bases and the J gene end by 4 bases; junction bases not matched to a gene: 9. The CDR3 length is 17 residues. The CDR3 loop reads CASSIDSGTGVYNEQFF. In DNA, the CDR3 is TGTGCCAGTAGTATCGACTCCGGGACAGGGGTATACAATGAGCAGTTCTTC.

This clone was seen a few times. The chain recombines TRBV7-9 with TRBJ2-3; 8 positions agree with TRBD2. Looked up from germline, CDR1 is SEHNR and CDR2 is FQNEAQ (reference sequence). There are 15 residues in the CDR3. J was trimmed by 2 bases and V by 3 bases; bases with no gene match: 4. The CDR3 nucleotides are TGTGCCAGCAGCTTTTACGGGAGGGCCACAGATACGCAGTATTTT. Encoded protein: CASSFYGRATDTQYF.

The J gene is TRBJ2-7, the V gene TRBV28, with D perhaps matching TRBD1 (5 bases). With 8 bases removed from V and 2 bases from J, the gap between germline ends came to 10 bases. This CDR3 contains 12 residues. Germline-derived CDR1 and CDR2 are MDHEN and SYDVKM. CDR3 sequence: CASGAAAYEQYF. CDR3 bases: TGTGCCAGCGGGGCCGCCGCCTACGAGCAGTACTTC. The full variable domain, rest sourced from reference TRBV28 and TRBJ2-7, is DVKVTQSSRYLVKRTGEKVFLECVQDMDHENMFWYRQDPGLGLRLIYFSYDVKMKEKGDIPEGYSVSREKKERFSLILESASTNQTSMYLCASGAAAYEQYFGPGTRLTVT.

This chain joins TRBV7-2 and TRBJ2-5; no clear D. The DNA end lines up better with TRBJ2-7; the J call may be wrong. Germline V CDR1 and CDR2: SGHTA, FQGNSA. This CDR3 region has 11 residues. The CDR3 loop is CASSFGREQYF. Written as DNA, the CDR3 is TGTGCCAGCAGCTTTGGTCGCGAGCAGTACTTC.

This chain links TRBV5-1 with TRBJ2-7; tentatively, D is TRBD1 or TRBD2 (6 bases each). This CDR3 is built from 14 residues. In germline, CDR1 is SGHRS, CDR2 YFSETQ. The V and J ends lost 6 bases and 2 bases respectively, with 15 bases between them. CDR3 DNA: TGCGCCAGCAAGACAGGAGGGGACGCCTACGAGCAGTACTTC. This translates into CASKTGGDAYEQYF.

The chain couples TRBV5-1 to TRBJ1-6; 9 bases match TRBD1. This CDR3 is built from 16 residues. Germline trimming cut 1 base from V and 10 bases from J; bases unmatched to any gene: 9. Germline CDR1 is SGHRS and CDR2 is YFSETQ. The DNA for the CDR3 is TGCGCCAGCAGCTTGCGCGGGACAGGGAGTGACTCACCCCTCCACTTT. Encoded protein: CASSLRGTGSDSPLHF. Full variable domain (rest looked up from reference TRBV5-1 and TRBJ1-6): KAGVTQTPRYLIKTRGQQVTLSCSPISGHRSVSWYQQTPGQGLQFLFEYFSETQRNKGNFPGRFSGRQFSNSRSEMNVSTLELGDSALYLCASSLRGTGSDSPLHFGNGTRLTVT.

In this sample, this clone turned up a few times. The chain combines TRBV28 with TRBJ2-7; a weak D match, TRBD1 (8 bases). The germline V gene has CDR1 MDHEN and CDR2 SYDVKM. Trimming took off 6 bases at V and 4 bases at J, with 19 bases between the two ends. The CDR3 totals 15 residues. CDR3 region: CASSAGGLADYEQYF. CDR3 coding DNA: TGTGCCAGCAGCGCAGGGGGCCTAGCGGATTACGAGCAGTACTTC.

The chain uses TRBV5-6 and TRBJ1-4, with no clear D. V lost 6 bases and J 6 bases, leaving 15 bases between the germline ends. Germline V CDR1 and CDR2: SGHDT, YYEEEE. The CDR3 contains 14 residues. The chain's CDR3 is CASTLVQRDEKLFF. CDR3 nucleotide sequence: TGTGCCAGCACCCTCGTGCAGAGAGATGAAAAACTGTTTTTT.